Listed below are T cell receptor beta chains from one sample, sequenced in a study of blood T cells in healthy people across ages. TCRdb reprocessed the 5' RACE reads with MiXCR, giving one entry per CDR3 protein. The sample lists 800,000 or so distinct CDR3 sequences; roughly 25% were seen once. This sample also belongs to another study, concerning T cells of mothers and their children.

Sample: blood. These TCRs come from a boy aged 10-17 years in good health. CDR3s include the opening cysteine and the closing phenylalanine or tryptophan. Fields, in order: clone size, J gene, D gene, V gene, CDR3 DNA, CDR3 protein. D genes are given only for firm matches. Size values are once, few and many counts, or a class for expanded clones, and some rows have none.

NA	TRBJ2-5	NA	TRBV10-3	TGTGCCACTTCAGGCCTCCAAGAGACCCAGTACTTC	CATSGLQETQYF
NA	TRBJ2-2	NA	TRBV6-5	TGTGCCAGCAGCCGCGGACGAACCGGGGAGCTGTTTTTT	CASSRGRTGELFF
NA	TRBJ2-1	NA	TRBV18	TGTGCCAGCTCACCAGTATCGGGACCCCGATACAATGAGCAGTTCTTC	CASSPVSGPRYNEQFF
NA	TRBJ1-4	NA	TRBV20-1	TGCAGTGCGAAAAACAGGGATGAAAAACTGTTTTTT	CSAKNRDEKLFF
NA	TRBJ2-3	NA	TRBV12-3/TRBV12-4	TGTGCCTGCACAGTGAGTGGGGGGGCCTCCACAGATACGCAGTATTTT	CACTVSGGASTDTQYF
few	TRBJ2-1	TRBD1	TRBV12-3/TRBV12-4	TGTGCCAGCAGTCCCCGGGGACAGGGGAACAATGAGCAGTTCTTC	CASSPRGQGNNEQFF
few	TRBJ2-5	NA	TRBV29-1	TGCAGCGTTGAGCAGGGATGGATACAAGAGACCCAGTACTTC	CSVEQGWIQETQYF
NA	TRBJ1-1	NA	TRBV7-2	TGTGCCAGCAGCTTAGCTTACGGATTGAACACTGAAGCTTTCTTT	CASSLAYGLNTEAFF
few	TRBJ1-5	TRBD1	TRBV30	TGTGCCTGGAGTGGGACAGGGAATCAGCCCCAGCATTTT	CAWSGTGNQPQHF
few	TRBJ2-5	TRBD2	TRBV6-1	TGTGCCAGCAGTCCTGGGAGGGGCGGGGGGGCCAGAGGTCGTCAAGAGACCCAGTACTTC	CASSPGRGGGARGRQETQYF
few	TRBJ2-1	TRBD2	TRBV27	TGTGCCAGCAGTTTATTTCGTTTGCGGGAGGGCGGCAATGAGCAGTTCTTC	CASSLFRLREGGNEQFF
NA	TRBJ2-1	NA	TRBV6-7	TGTGCCAGCAGTTACTCGGGACCCTGGGGGAGGAGTTACAATGAGCAGTTCTTC	CASSYSGPWGRSYNEQFF
NA	TRBJ2-1	NA	TRBV28	TGTGCCAGCACTAAAGGGGGTTCCTACAATGAGCAGTTCTTC	CASTKGGSYNEQFF
NA	TRBJ1-1	NA	TRBV7-9	TGTGCCAGCACCCCCCCGGAACTCACTGAAGCTTTCTTT	CASTPPELTEAFF
few	TRBJ2-6	NA	TRBV6-5	TGTGCCAGCAGTTACTCACCAGGGGGGACTGGGGCCAACGTCCTGACTTTC	CASSYSPGGTGANVLTF
few	TRBJ1-5	NA	TRBV30	TGTGCCTGGAGTGTAGGCCAGGGAGAATGGCAGCCCCAGCATTTT	CAWSVGQGEWQPQHF
few	TRBJ2-2	NA	TRBV20-1	TGCAGTGCTAGAGTAGTCTCAGCCCAGAGGACCTCCGGGGAGCTGTTTTTT	CSARVVSAQRTSGELFF
few	TRBJ2-2	NA	TRBV28	TGTGCCAGCAGTCAGGACTCCCGGGCGACCGGGGAGCTGTTTTTT	CASSQDSRATGELFF
once	TRBJ1-2	TRBD1	TRBV30	TGTGCCTGGAGTGTAGTAGGGGGCGATGGCTACACCTTC	CAWSVVGGDGYTF
few	TRBJ1-2	NA	TRBV20-1	TGCAGTGCTAAGGATTCCGGTCTGGATGGCTACACCTTC	CSAKDSGLDGYTF
many	TRBJ1-5	TRBD1	TRBV12-3/TRBV12-4	TGTGCCAGCAGTCTGACAGGGATCAATCAGCCCCAGCATTTT	CASSLTGINQPQHF
NA	TRBJ2-1	NA	TRBV27	TGTGCCAGCAGTTTACCGGGTCCTCTATCCTACAATGAGCAGTTCTTC	CASSLPGPLSYNEQFF
NA	TRBJ2-3	NA	TRBV6-6	TGTGCCAGCAGTTACTCCACGATACCGGGACCCGAAACGCAGTATTTT	CASSYSTIPGPETQYF
NA	TRBJ1-2	NA	TRBV6-2/TRBV6-3	TGTGCCAGCAGTTATCGGACAGCGAGATATGGCTACACCTTC	CASSYRTARYGYTF
NA	TRBJ2-6	NA	TRBV3-1	TGTGCCAGCAGCAGAAAGTCGGTATCTGGGGCCAACGTCCTGACTTTC	CASSRKSVSGANVLTF
many	TRBJ2-7	NA	TRBV6-5	TGTGCCAGCAGTTTAAGCCCGTGGGAGCAGTACTTC	CASSLSPWEQYF
NA	TRBJ2-7	NA	TRBV20-1	TGCAGTGCCGCAGGGCAGGGTTTTTGGGAGCAGTACTTC	CSAAGQGFWEQYF
NA	TRBJ2-1	TRBD2	TRBV3-1	TGTGCCAGCAGTCTAGCGGGGGGTCGGTCTAATGAGCAGTTCTTC	CASSLAGGRSNEQFF
NA	TRBJ1-2	TRBD1	TRBV11-2	TGTGCCAGCAGCTTAGGGGACAGGTTTTCTACCTATGGCTACACCTTC	CASSLGDRFSTYGYTF
NA	TRBJ2-6	NA	TRBV15	TGTGCCACCAGCGGCAGGGCTGGGGCCAACGTCCTGACTTTC	CATSGRAGANVLTF
many	TRBJ2-5	NA	TRBV29-1	TGCAGCGTTACCTTGGGTACAGTCCAAGAGACCCAGTACTTC	CSVTLGTVQETQYF
few	TRBJ2-2	TRBD1	TRBV29-1	TGCAGCTTTAGGACAGGGGAAATTGGCGGGGAGCTGTTTTTT	CSFRTGEIGGELFF
few	TRBJ2-1	NA	TRBV5-5	TGTGCCAGCAGCTTGGGGGTGGGGAGGAATGAGCAGTTCTTC	CASSLGVGRNEQFF
NA	TRBJ2-7	NA	TRBV29-1	TGCAGCGTTCGAACAGGGCCCTACGAGCTGTACTTC	CSVRTGPYELYF
NA	TRBJ2-3	TRBD2	TRBV11-2	TGTGCCAGCAGCTTGGGGGGACTAGCGGAGACAGATACGCAGTATTTT	CASSLGGLAETDTQYF
NA	TRBJ1-3	NA	TRBV7-2	TGTGCCAGCAGCCAAGAAACTGGAAACACCATATATTTT	CASSQETGNTIYF
few	TRBJ2-3	NA	TRBV29-1	TGCAGCGTTGGAGGGATTACTACGGGTACGCAGTATTTT	CSVGGITTGTQYF
NA	TRBJ1-6	NA	TRBV4-1	TGCGCCAGCAGCCGAACCGACGAGGAATATAATTCACCCCTCCACTTT	CASSRTDEEYNSPLHF
NA	TRBJ1-3	NA	TRBV24-1	TGTGCCACCAGTGATTCCGCTGGCTCTGGAAACACCATATATTTT	CATSDSAGSGNTIYF
few	TRBJ2-5	NA	TRBV6-1	TGTGCCAGCAGAAAAAAGGGGAACAGGGCCCCCCAAGAGACCCAGTACTTC	CASRKKGNRAPQETQYF
NA	TRBJ2-1	NA	TRBV19	TGTGCCAGTAGTATGATCCAGGGGCTTTCGAATGAGCAGTTCTTC	CASSMIQGLSNEQFF
few	TRBJ1-4	NA	TRBV3-1	TGTGCCAGCAGCCAACGGTACCCGGATGAAAAACTGTTTTTT	CASSQRYPDEKLFF
few	TRBJ2-7	TRBD2	TRBV6-2/TRBV6-3	TGTGCCAGCAGTTACTCTCGCAGCGGGAGATACGAGCAGTACTTC	CASSYSRSGRYEQYF
NA	TRBJ2-1	NA	TRBV7-9	TGTGCCAGCAGCCCCAACCCACCTACTTCATACAATGAGCAGTTCTTC	CASSPNPPTSYNEQFF
NA	TRBJ2-1	TRBD1	TRBV5-1	TGCGCCAGCAGATCCGGGACAGGGAGCTACAATGAGCAGTTCTTC	CASRSGTGSYNEQFF
NA	TRBJ2-1	NA	TRBV27	TGTGCCAGCAGTCGTGAGCAGGCCAGGGCCTACAATGAGCAGTTCTTC	CASSREQARAYNEQFF
NA	TRBJ1-4	NA	TRBV7-2	TGTGCCAGCAGCCCGCAGGGATTCGGAGAAAAACTGTTTTTT	CASSPQGFGEKLFF
NA	TRBJ2-7	NA	TRBV18	TGTGCCAGCTCAAATGGACAGTCCTACGAGCAGTACTTC	CASSNGQSYEQYF
NA	TRBJ2-2	NA	TRBV13	TGTGCCAGCAGCCAGGGACGGACTACCGGGGAGCTGTTTTTT	CASSQGRTTGELFF
few	TRBJ1-6	NA	TRBV7-2	TGTGCCAGCAGGGATAATTCACCCCTCCACTTT	CASRDNSPLHF